This T cell receptor (beta chain) was retrieved from a study of blood T cells in healthy people across ages (dated by TCRdb to between 2014 and 2017). For context, the study as a whole: Template switching captured roughly one uniquely barcoded TCR beta cDNA molecule per two T cells in model experiments. Using deep sequencing normalized with unique cDNA molecular identifiers, the study measured how TCR beta repertoire diversity changes with age. Donors were grouped into four age groups: young (average 16 years), middle-aged (roughly 38), aged (around 60) and long-lived (over 80). Two additional independent replicas of 1 million unique cDNA reads from the same blood draw were analyzed for two donors (one aged 18 to 30 and one aged 80 or older). Donors of different ages were randomly distributed across sequencing lanes to avoid experimental bias. Overall study outcomes, separate from this receptor: Total diversity estimates from one million sequenced T cells were considered lower bounds and underestimates. There was a strong correlation between observed TCR beta diversity and the percentage of naive T cells measured by flow cytometry. Since profiling was done on bulk unsorted PBMCs, naive and antigen-experienced compartments could not be conclusively compared. Observed TCR beta diversity per million T cells fell roughly linearly with age, and a significant reduction was already apparent by age around 44. The long-lived group showed more naive CD4+ T cells, fewer expanded clones and increased TCR diversity than the aged group, suggesting age selection. Donor CMV infection status was unknown, potentially confounding age-related changes in expanded clonotypes.

Library preparation employed 5' RACE. The run used an Illumina HiSeq 2500. A second roughly 7 to 12 cycle PCR used a sample-barcoded 5' primer and a J-beta primer mix. A unique molecular identifier was introduced onto each TCR beta cDNA molecule by a template-switch 5' adaptor carrying 12 random nucleotides. Each sample yielded at least 2.5 million CDR3-containing paired-end reads. First-strand cDNA synthesis was performed from all RNA using the Mint cDNA synthesis kit, with priming by a TRBC-specific oligonucleotide. Following uracil-DNA glycosylase treatment, all cDNA underwent a first 18-cycle PCR with the universal primers M1SS and BC2_uni_R. The paper's data handling went like this. Each sample was normalized by randomly selecting 1 million high-quality reads, each carrying a distinct molecular identifier. Instead of being binned into consensus sequences, reads with shared molecular identifiers were discarded. MiTCR, run with a Q25 quality threshold and the strictest error-elimination algorithm, handled CDR3 identification, clonotype clustering and error correction. A nonparametric unseen species model with Euler transformation was used to estimate lower-bound total TCR beta diversity. TCRdb reworked the public reads: Q25 trimming with fastp, MiXCR clone assembly, productive beta chains retained. Entries are consolidated by CDR3 protein sequence, retaining the most common genes and DNA. The V and J calls were determined by TCRdb, not by the authors. This sample holds under 1,000,000 distinct CDR3 sequences; more than 35% were observed only once. Around 18% of the sample is in the top ten clones.

CDR1 and CDR2, looked up from the germline V gene (reference sequence), are LGHDT and YNNKEL. The CDR3, from cysteine to phenylalanine, totals 13 residues. Of the read, only the CDR3 DNA is kept; its 39 bases are in frame from base 1. Donors were 35 to 40 systemically healthy Caucasian individuals from Russia aged roughly 6 to 100 years. Each donor gave ten milliliters of peripheral blood, collected into EDTA-treated Vacutainer tubes. Ficoll-Paque density-gradient centrifugation was used to isolate PBMCs, with at least 6.5 million per sample. Trizol reagent was used to extract total RNA from PBMCs, with at least 5 micrograms per sample. The percentages of naive CD45RAhigh/CD27high T cells were determined by flow cytometry on a PBMC aliquot from every donor. Comments on this clonotype: There is no known antigen for this receptor. Base qualities were left out, and no much larger clone turns up one base away.

In this chain, TRBV3-1 is recombined with TRBJ2-5, with the D gene not clear enough to name. The end of the DNA fits TRBJ2-7 better, so the J call may be wrong. Input material: blood. This clonotype was sampled from a man at least 80 years old in good health. Read as DNA, the sequence is TGTGCCAGCAGCCAAGCCCGGCATTACGAGCAGTACTTC. It codes for CASSQARHYEQYF.